This T cell receptor beta chain originates from a study of technical replicates of blood from several donors. Some clones are missing from TCRdb's copy, which holds only in-frame ones; the method was immunoSEQ multiplex PCR. The sample holds almost 70,000 clones, just over 90% seen once. The specimen sequenced was PBMCs. This TCR was recovered from a human donor in good health. Some clones in this sample may be carry-over from other donors' samples.

The CDR3, as DNA: TGTGCCAGCAGGGCCCAGGGGTACGAGCAGTACTTC. This encodes CASRAQGYEQYF. This chain links TRBV6-1 with TRBJ2-7, with D possibly matching TRBD1 (6 bases). The CDR3 length is 12 residues. The V end lost 6 bases, the J end lost 4 bases, and 10 bases lay between the germline ends. Germline CDR1 and CDR2: MNHNS and SASEGT.